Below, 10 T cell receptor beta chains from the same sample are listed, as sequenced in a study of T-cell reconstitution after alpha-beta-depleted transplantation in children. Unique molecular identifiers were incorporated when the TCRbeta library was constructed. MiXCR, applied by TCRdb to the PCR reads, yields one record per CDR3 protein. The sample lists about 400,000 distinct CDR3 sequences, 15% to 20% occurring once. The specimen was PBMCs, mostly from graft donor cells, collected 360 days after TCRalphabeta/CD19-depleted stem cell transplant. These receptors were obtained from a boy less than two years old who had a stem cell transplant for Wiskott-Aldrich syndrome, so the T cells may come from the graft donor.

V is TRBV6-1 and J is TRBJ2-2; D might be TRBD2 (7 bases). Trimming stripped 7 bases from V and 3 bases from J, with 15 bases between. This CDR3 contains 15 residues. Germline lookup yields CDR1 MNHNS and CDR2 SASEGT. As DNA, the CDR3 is TGTGCCAGCAAGGGGGGGGAGCCCGACACCGGGGAGCTGTTTTTT. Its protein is CASKGGEPDTGELFF.

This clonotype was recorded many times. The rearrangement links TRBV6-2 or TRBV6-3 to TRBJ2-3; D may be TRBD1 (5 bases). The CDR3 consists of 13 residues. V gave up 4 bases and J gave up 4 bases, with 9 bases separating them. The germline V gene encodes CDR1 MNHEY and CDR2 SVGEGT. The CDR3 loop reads CASSWAGPDTQYF. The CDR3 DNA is TGTGCCAGCAGTTGGGCAGGGCCAGATACGCAGTATTTT.

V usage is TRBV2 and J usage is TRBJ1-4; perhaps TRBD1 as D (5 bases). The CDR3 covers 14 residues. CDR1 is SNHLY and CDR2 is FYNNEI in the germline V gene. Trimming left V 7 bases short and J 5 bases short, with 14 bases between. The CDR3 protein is CASIRGEMNEKLFF. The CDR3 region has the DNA TGTGCCAGCATCCGAGGGGAGATGAATGAAAAACTGTTTTTT. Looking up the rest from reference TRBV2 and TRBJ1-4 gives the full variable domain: EPEVTQTPSHQVTQMGQEVILRCVPISNHLYFYWYRQILGQKVEFLVSFYNNEISEKSEIFDDQFSVERPDGSNFTLKIRSTKLEDSAMYFCASIRGEMNEKLFFGSGTQLSVL.

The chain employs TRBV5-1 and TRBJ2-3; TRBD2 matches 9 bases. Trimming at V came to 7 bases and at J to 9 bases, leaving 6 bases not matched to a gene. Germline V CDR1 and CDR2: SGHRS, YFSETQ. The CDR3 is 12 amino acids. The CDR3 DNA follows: TGCGCCAGCGGACCTAGCGGGAACACGCAGTATTTT. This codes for CASGPSGNTQYF.

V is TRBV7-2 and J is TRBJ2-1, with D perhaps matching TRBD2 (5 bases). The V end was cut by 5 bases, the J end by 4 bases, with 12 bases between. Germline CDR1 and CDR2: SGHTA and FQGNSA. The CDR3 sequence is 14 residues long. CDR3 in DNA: TGTGCCAGCAGCCTCATCCGGGGATACAATGAGCAGTTCTTC. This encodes CASSLIRGYNEQFF.

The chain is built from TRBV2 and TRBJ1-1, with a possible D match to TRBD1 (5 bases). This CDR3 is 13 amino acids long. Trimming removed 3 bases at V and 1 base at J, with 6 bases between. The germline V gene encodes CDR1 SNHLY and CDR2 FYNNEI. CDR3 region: CASSEGENTEAFF. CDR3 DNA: TGTGCCAGCAGTGAGGGGGAGAACACTGAAGCTTTCTTT.

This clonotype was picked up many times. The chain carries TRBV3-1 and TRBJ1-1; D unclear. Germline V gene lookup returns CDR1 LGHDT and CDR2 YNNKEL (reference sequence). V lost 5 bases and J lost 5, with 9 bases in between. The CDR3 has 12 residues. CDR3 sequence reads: CASSFSGTEAFF. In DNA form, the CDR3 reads TGTGCCAGCAGCTTCAGTGGTACTGAAGCTTTCTTT. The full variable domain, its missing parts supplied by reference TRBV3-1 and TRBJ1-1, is DTAVSQTPKYLVTQMGNDKSIKCEQNLGHDTMYWYKQDSKKFLKIMFSYNNKELIINETVPNRFSPKSPDKAHLNLHINSLELGDSAVYFCASSFSGTEAFFGQGTRLTVV.

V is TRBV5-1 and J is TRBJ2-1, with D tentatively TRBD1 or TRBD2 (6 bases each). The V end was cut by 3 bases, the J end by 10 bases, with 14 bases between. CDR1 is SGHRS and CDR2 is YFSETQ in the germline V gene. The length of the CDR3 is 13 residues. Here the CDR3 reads CASSSDGGREQFF. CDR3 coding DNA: TGCGCCAGCAGCTCGGACGGGGGCCGAGAGCAGTTCTTC.

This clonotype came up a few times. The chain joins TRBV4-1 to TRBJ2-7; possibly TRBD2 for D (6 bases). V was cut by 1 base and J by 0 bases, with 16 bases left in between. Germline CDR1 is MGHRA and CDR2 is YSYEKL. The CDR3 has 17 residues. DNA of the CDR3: TGCGCCAGCAGCCAAGCCGACCTAGCGACCCTCTCCTACGAGCAGTACTTC. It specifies CASSQADLATLSYEQYF.

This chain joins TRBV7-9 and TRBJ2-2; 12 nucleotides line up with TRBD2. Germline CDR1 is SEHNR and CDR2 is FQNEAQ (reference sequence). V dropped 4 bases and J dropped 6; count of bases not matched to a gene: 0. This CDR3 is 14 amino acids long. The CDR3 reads CASSSSGRAGELFF. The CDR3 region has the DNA TGTGCCAGCAGCTCTAGCGGGAGGGCCGGGGAGCTGTTTTTT.